The 8 T cell receptor beta chains below were found in one sample sequenced in a study of cytomegalovirus exposure and HLA in healthy donors. Use of 60 Vbeta and 13 Jbeta primers characterized the PCR. Only in-frame clones appear in the TCRdb table, and some are missing; sequencing was by immunoSEQ multiplex PCR. The data hold 130,000 to 150,000 clones, with 82% observed a single time. Source material: PBMCs. The receptors come from a woman aged 55-69 years in good health and CMV-seropositive.

The chain combines TRBV7-2 with TRBJ2-5, with 8 bases lining up with TRBD1. Germline assignment: CDR1 SGHTA and CDR2 FQGNSA. The V and J ends lost 0 bases and 9 bases, in that order; junction bases with no gene match: 3. This CDR3 comprises 13 residues. CDR3 nucleotide sequence: TGTGCCAGCAGCTTAGCCCGGGACAGGTCCCAGTACTTC. Amino acid sequence: CASSLARDRSQYF. Full variable domain (outside the CDR3, taken from reference TRBV7-2 and TRBJ2-5): GAGVSQSPSNKVTEKGKDVELRCDPISGHTALYWYRQSLGQGLEFLIYFQGNSAPDKSGLPSDRFSAERTGGSVSTLTIQRTQQEDSAVYLCASSLARDRSQYFGPGTRLLVL.

The chain couples TRBV4-3 to TRBJ1-1; TRBD1 is a possible D gene (6 bases). The CDR3 extends over 15 amino acids. Germline V gene sequence: CDR1 LGHNA, CDR2 YSLEER. The V and J ends lost 0 bases and 2 bases respectively, with 10 bases between them. The DNA for the CDR3 is TGCGCCAGCAGCCAAGATCTGGACAGAAACACTGAAGCTTTCTTT. It translates to CASSQDLDRNTEAFF.

The chain links TRBV7-9 to TRBJ2-3; the match to TRBD2 covers 7 bases. This CDR3 comprises 15 residues. Looked up from germline, CDR1 is SEHNR and CDR2 is FQNEAQ (reference sequence). J lost 4 bases, V lost 6 bases, and 10 bases had no gene match. The CDR3 reads CASSPPGGSADTQYF. CDR3 nucleotide sequence: TGTGCCAGCAGTCCCCCCGGCGGGAGCGCAGATACGCAGTATTTT. Complete variable domain (other parts from reference TRBV7-9 and TRBJ2-3): DTGVSQNPRHKITKRGQNVTFRCDPISEHNRLYWYRQTLGQGPEFLTYFQNEAQLEKSRLLSDRFSAERPKGSFSTLEIQRTEQGDSAMYLCASSPPGGSADTQYFGPGTRLTVL.

The CDR3 reads CASSLGGISYEQYF. CDR3 bases: TGTGCCAGCAGCTTGGGCGGGATTTCCTACGAGCAGTACTTC. V usage is TRBV7-9 and J usage is TRBJ2-7; tentatively, D is TRBD2 (6 bases). CDR3 length: 14 amino acids. Germline-derived CDR1 and CDR2 are SEHNR and FQNEAQ (reference sequence). Trimming cost V 3 bases and J 1 base, with 10 bases left between them.

V usage is TRBV29-1 and J usage is TRBJ2-3; 7 bases map to TRBD2. J gave up 2 bases and V 4 bases, and 9 bases lay outside the gene matches. Germline V gives CDR1 SQVTM, CDR2 ANQGSEA. CDR3 size: 15 residues. CDR3 in amino acids: CSVGRGGWDTDTQYF. CDR3 coding DNA: TGCAGCGTTGGACGGGGAGGGTGGGACACAGATACGCAGTATTTT.

This clone was observed a few times. The gene calls are TRBV5-4 and TRBJ2-1; possibly TRBD1 for D (5 bases). The CDR3 has 14 residues. With 0 bases removed from V and 1 base from J, the gap between germline ends came to 5 bases. Germline V lookup: CDR1 SGHNT, CDR2 YYREEE (reference sequence). This CDR3 is CASSLEGSYNEQFF. The CDR3 DNA is TGTGCCAGCAGCTTGGAGGGGTCCTACAATGAGCAGTTCTTC. Variable domain in full (rest from reference TRBV5-4 and TRBJ2-1): ETGVTQSPTHLIKTRGQQVTLRCSSQSGHNTVSWYQQALGQGPQFIFQYYREEENGRGNFPPRFSGLQFPNYSSELNVNALELDDSALYLCASSLEGSYNEQFFGPGTRLTVL.

This clone came up a few times. The chain has TRBV7-2 and TRBJ2-1, with D possibly TRBD2 on 5 matching bases. The CDR3 length is 13 residues. Deletions cut 5 bases from V and 5 bases from J, with 10 bases between. Germline V gives CDR1 SGHTA, CDR2 FQGNSA. CDR3 nucleotides: TGTGCCAGCAGCCTGACGACTAACAATGAGCAGTTCTTC. This gives the protein CASSLTTNNEQFF.

The rearrangement links TRBV7-2 to TRBJ1-2, with D perhaps TRBD1 (5 bases). CDR1 and CDR2 from the germline V gene are SGHTA and FQGNSA. The CDR3 extends over 14 amino acids. V was clipped by 5 bases and J by 4 bases, with 14 bases between them. In nucleotides, the CDR3 is TGTGCCAGCAGCGAATGGCGGGACGGCTATGGCTACACCTTC. It yields the protein CASSEWRDGYGYTF.